This record concerns one T cell receptor beta chain sequence. This sample is drawn from a study of neoadjuvant anti-PD-1 for oral cavity cancer. Study-wide context: Patients without progression got a fourth dose around day 43.

CDR3 size: 13 residues. V was clipped by 8 bases and J by 7 bases; unmatched bases: 7. The V gene's germline CDR1 is ENHRY and CDR2 SYGVKD. Sequenced by immunoSEQ multiplex PCR; TCRdb stores in-frame clones only, minus some. The profile shows approximately 14,000 clones, less than 85% of them singletons. PBMCs were not maintained or expanded in culture before analysis. The V gene is TRBV10-3, the J gene TRBJ1-2, with 10 positions matching TRBD1. The source was PBMCs, collected before nivolumab (anti-PD-1) treatment. The TCR was taken from a person between 40 and 80 years old with oral cavity squamous cell carcinoma. The CDR3 DNA is TGTGCCATCGCGTCGGACAGGGGGACTGGCTACACCTTC. Translating it yields CAIASDRGTGYTF.